This TCR beta chain is drawn from a study of blood T cell repertoires in COVID-19. Study in general: There were acute and convalescent COVID-19 samples, and they came from the United States, Italy and Spain.

The table came from immunoSEQ multiplex PCR; TCRdb's copy has only in-frame clones and leaves some out. This repertoire shows roughly 250,000 clones, about 80% found once; its top ten account for around 3.5%. Participants were aged about 18 to 89 years from roughly 25 US areas. A COVID-19 case had been met by exposed participants during the 2 weeks before study entry. Trimming took 4 bases from V and 5 from J, leaving 9 bases between them. The CDR3 extends over 14 amino acids. The V gene's germline CDR1 is SGHAT and CDR2 FQDESV (reference sequence). J is TRBJ1-6 and V is TRBV11-1; D unresolved. The material sequenced was PBMCs or T cells enriched from blood (not recorded which). The origin of this receptor is a woman aged 40 to 49 who had been exposed to COVID-19. The CDR3 sequence is CASSYRGNNSPLHF. The CDR3 nucleotides read TGTGCCAGCAGCTATCGAGGGAATAATTCACCCCTCCACTTT. Variable domain in full (rest from reference TRBV11-1 and TRBJ1-6): EAEVAQSPRYKITEKSQAVAFWCDPISGHATLYWYRQILGQGPELLVQFQDESVVDDSQLPKDRFSAERLKGVDSTLKIQPAELGDSAMYLCASSYRGNNSPLHFGNGTRLTVT.